This TCR beta chain was obtained from a study of cytomegalovirus exposure and HLA in healthy donors. Germline lookup yields CDR1 MDHEN and CDR2 SYDVKM. CDR3 length: 14 amino acids. After removal of 6 bases from V and 3 bases from J, the junction contained 2 bases not matched to a gene. Some clones are missing from TCRdb's copy, which holds only in-frame ones; the method was immunoSEQ multiplex PCR. The data contain approximately 120,000 clones, more than 70% of them singletons. Remarks on this clone: The antigen remains undetermined.

Regarding the study as a whole: A list of roughly 160 TCR beta chains associated with cytomegalovirus was given. High specificity and sensitivity for cytomegalovirus status were reported for the classifier. Rare sequences made up most TCRs, while some public TCRs were found in many donors.

The donors formed part of the approximately 120-subject validation cohort, distinct from the roughly 700-subject first cohort. This chain links TRBV28 with TRBJ1-4, with 9 bases matching TRBD1. Sequences were obtained from PBMCs. This receptor was taken from a woman aged 18 to 35 in good health and CMV-seronegative. This CDR3 reads CASRRTGANEKLFF. DNA of the CDR3: TGTGCCAGCAGGCGGACAGGGGCTAATGAAAAACTGTTTTTT.